These 24 T cell receptor beta chains originate from one sample sequenced in a study of T cells in Graves' hyperthyroidism and ophthalmopathy. The TCR beta CDR3 regions underwent amplification using RNA transcripts as the source. HTBI primers were employed in a first-round RT-PCR of the TCR CDR3. TCRdb analysed the multiplex PCR reads with MiXCR anew, one entry per CDR3 protein. The sample records 550,000 to 850,000 distinct CDR3 sequences, around 20% being singletons. Sequencing was done on a sample of blood. These receptors all come from a woman aged 45 to 65 with Graves' hyperthyroidism that later progressed to Graves' ophthalmopathy.

This clonotype has more than one count but fewer than ten. This chain joins TRBV20-1 and TRBJ1-1; D may be TRBD1 (6 bases). CDR1 is DFQATT and CDR2 is SNEGSKA in the germline V gene (reference sequence). The CDR3 loop spans 14 amino acids. V dropped 0 bases and J dropped 1 base, with 9 bases sitting between them. CDR3 loop: CSAREGQSNTEAFF. The CDR3 DNA sequence: TGCAGTGCTAGAGAAGGACAGTCGAACACTGAAGCTTTCTTT.

V usage is TRBV18 and J usage is TRBJ2-5, with TRBD1 matching over 7 bases. With 5 bases clipped from V and 3 bases from J, the junction kept 9 bases outside the gene matches. CDR1 is KGHSH and CDR2 is LQKENI in the germline V gene. The CDR3 extends over 15 amino acids. CDR3 coding DNA: TGTGCCAGCTCAAAAATCCGGGACAGCAAAGAGACCCAGTACTTC. Amino acid sequence: CASSKIRDSKETQYF.

This rearrangement joins TRBV20-1 to TRBJ2-1; perhaps D is TRBD1 or TRBD2 (5 bases each). Trimming stripped 7 bases from V and 13 bases from J, with 14 bases between. There are 10 residues in the CDR3. Germline values: CDR1 DFQATT, CDR2 SNEGSKA (reference sequence). In DNA form, the CDR3 reads TGCAGTGGCGTGGGGGTTGATCAGTTCTTC. This codes for CSGVGVDQFF.

This clonotype has at least ten counts. The chain joins TRBV18 to TRBJ2-5, with no clear D. Germline V CDR1 and CDR2: KGHSH, LQKENI. Trimming cost V 1 base and J 3 bases, with 3 bases left between them. There are 12 residues in the CDR3. CDR3 coding DNA: TGTGCCAGCTCACCACGAGAAGAGACCCAGTACTTC. Its protein is CASSPREETQYF.

This clonotype was counted between two and nine times. The rearrangement links TRBV5-1 to TRBJ1-6, with 9 bases fitting TRBD1. CDR3 size: 15 residues. Germline-derived CDR1 and CDR2 are SGHRS and YFSETQ. The trim removed 2 bases at V and 7 bases at J, leaving 4 bases unmatched. In DNA, the CDR3 is TGCGCCAGCAGCTTTCTCGGGACAGGGAATTCACCCCTCCACTTT. It yields the protein CASSFLGTGNSPLHF.

This clonotype showed up many times. The chain recombines TRBV7-9 with TRBJ2-3; D perhaps matches TRBD1 (6 bases). Germline V CDR1 and CDR2: SEHNR, FQNEAQ (reference sequence). The CDR3 is made up of 15 amino acids. V was clipped by 6 bases and J by 6 bases, with 19 bases between them. The CDR3 nucleotides are TGTGCCAGCAGAACGGACAGTTCCCTTTGGGATACGCAGTATTTT. This sequence encodes CASRTDSSLWDTQYF. The full variable domain, rest sourced from reference TRBV7-9 and TRBJ2-3, is DTGVSQNPRHKITKRGQNVTFRCDPISEHNRLYWYRQTLGQGPEFLTYFQNEAQLEKSRLLSDRFSAERPKGSFSTLEIQRTEQGDSAMYLCASRTDSSLWDTQYFGPGTRLTVL.

This clonotype has at least ten counts. This chain uses TRBV4-1 with TRBJ2-7; D uncertain. Germline V gene data show CDR1 as MGHRA and CDR2 as YSYEKL. This CDR3 is 15 amino acids long. V lost 1 base to trimming and J lost 0 bases, with 10 bases between them. The CDR3 spells CASSQASLGSYEQYF. The DNA of the CDR3 is TGCGCCAGCAGCCAAGCGTCTTTGGGCTCCTACGAGCAGTACTTC.

In this sample, this clonotype turned up a few times. This rearrangement joins TRBV19 to TRBJ1-2, with TRBD1 matching 8 bases. Per germline, CDR1 LNHDA and CDR2 SQIVND (reference sequence). The CDR3 is made up of 13 amino acids. V shed 7 bases, J shed 5 bases, and the junction held 6 bases outside the gene matches. This CDR3 is CASKAGGGYGYTF. In nucleotides, the CDR3 is TGTGCCAGTAAGGCAGGGGGCGGGTATGGCTACACCTTC. Looking up the rest from reference TRBV19 and TRBJ1-2 gives the full variable domain: DGGITQSPKYLFRKEGQNVTLSCEQNLNHDAMYWYRQDPGQGLRLIYYSQIVNDFQKGDIAEGYSVSREKKESFPLTVTSAQKNPTAFYLCASKAGGGYGYTFGSGTRLTVV.

In this sample, this clonotype turned up a few times. The rearrangement uses TRBV19 and TRBJ1-1, with D maybe TRBD1 (5 bases). The CDR3 length is 15 residues. CDR1 and CDR2 (germline): LNHDA, SQIVND (reference sequence). V shed 2 bases and J shed 1 base, with 11 bases lying between them. The CDR3 nucleotides are TGTGCCAGTAGTATAACAGCGGGACCGAACACTGAAGCTTTCTTT. Translating gives CASSITAGPNTEAFF.

This chain joins TRBV5-6 and TRBJ1-4, with D perhaps matching TRBD1 (6 bases). This CDR3 region has 17 residues. Germline assignment: CDR1 SGHDT and CDR2 YYEEEE. Trimming took 1 base from V and 4 from J, leaving 17 bases between them. In DNA form, the CDR3 reads TGTGCCAGCAGCTTGCTAGGCAGGGGTGAGGATAATGAAAAACTGTTTTTT. Protein: CASSLLGRGEDNEKLFF.

This clonotype was counted many times. The V call is TRBV11-2, the J call TRBJ2-1; D gene ambiguous. Trimming removed 3 bases from V and 7 bases from J, with 10 bases in between. The CDR3 runs 13 residues. Germline V gene lookup returns CDR1 SGHAT and CDR2 FQNNGV. The CDR3 DNA sequence: TGTGCCAGCAGCTTCTTCTCCGAAAATGAGCAGTTCTTC. Amino acid sequence: CASSFFSENEQFF.

The sample holds many counts of this clonotype. The chain links TRBV5-4 to TRBJ2-7, with a weak D call TRBD2 (5 bases). CDR3 length equals 14 residues. CDR1 and CDR2 from the germline V gene are SGHNT and YYREEE (reference sequence). The V gene lost 0 bases and the J gene lost 2 bases, with 9 bases spanning the gap. The CDR3 DNA reads TGTGCCAGCAGCTTGGCCGGGGTTGCCTACGAGCAGTACTTC. It translates to CASSLAGVAYEQYF. Filled out from reference TRBV5-4 and TRBJ2-7, the complete variable domain reads ETGVTQSPTHLIKTRGQQVTLRCSSQSGHNTVSWYQQALGQGPQFIFQYYREEENGRGNFPPRFSGLQFPNYSSELNVNALELDDSALYLCASSLAGVAYEQYFGPGTRLTVT.

This clonotype has just a few counts. The chain joins TRBV7-9 to TRBJ1-4, with unresolved D. CDR1 is SEHNR and CDR2 is FQNEAQ in the germline V gene (reference sequence). This CDR3 contains 18 residues. Trimming took 0 bases from V and 7 from J, leaving 21 bases between them. The CDR3 sequence is CASSLAALGTMRSEKLFF. CDR3 nucleotide sequence: TGTGCCAGCAGCTTAGCTGCCCTGGGCACGATGCGGAGTGAAAAACTGTTTTTT.

This clonotype was found a few times. The chain combines TRBV20-1 with TRBJ1-1, with D unclear. Germline V gene sequence: CDR1 DFQATT, CDR2 SNEGSKA (reference sequence). V lost 1 base and J 7 bases, leaving 13 bases between the germline ends. The CDR3 loop spans 13 amino acids. In DNA form, the CDR3 reads TGCAGTGCTAGAGCCACATGGACTTTTGAAGCTTTCTTT. Residues: CSARATWTFEAFF.

This clonotype was recorded a few times. The V call is TRBV14, the J call TRBJ2-3; TRBD1 matches at 7 bases. Trimming took 4 bases from V and 3 from J; bases not matched to a gene: 4. CDR1 is SGHDN, CDR2 FVKESK, per germline. The length of the CDR3 is 14 residues. The CDR3: CASSRQGWTDTQYF. The CDR3, as DNA: TGTGCCAGCAGCCGACAGGGTTGGACAGATACGCAGTATTTT.

This clonotype was observed a few times. V is TRBV7-8 and J is TRBJ1-2; D is unresolved. The CDR3 spans 13 residues. The V gene's germline CDR1 is SGHVS and CDR2 FQNEAQ. V lost 1 base to trimming and J lost 6 bases, with 9 bases between them. The CDR3 loop reads CASSLEVGNGYTF. For the CDR3, the DNA is TGTGCCAGCAGCTTAGAAGTGGGGAATGGCTACACCTTC.

V and J are TRBV6-5 and TRBJ1-1; D uncertain. Trimming cost V 2 bases and J 4 bases, with 14 bases left between them. The CDR3 loop spans 15 amino acids. In germline, CDR1 is MNHEY, CDR2 SVGAGI. The CDR3 sequence is CASSYETGEVTEAFF. The DNA for the CDR3 is TGTGCCAGCAGTTACGAGACCGGGGAGGTCACTGAAGCTTTCTTT.

This clonotype was picked up a small number of times. CDR3 loop: CSASPIGTAQETQYF. The CDR3 DNA reads TGCAGTGCTAGCCCCATCGGCACAGCTCAAGAGACCCAGTACTTC. The V gene is TRBV20-1, the J gene TRBJ2-5; D uncertain. Between the trimmed V and J ends, which lost 3 bases and 2 bases, there was a span of 16 bases. The CDR3 is 15 residues long. CDR1 DFQATT and CDR2 SNEGSKA come from the germline V gene (reference sequence).

This chain uses TRBV20-1 with TRBJ1-1; D might be TRBD1 (6 bases). The CDR3 consists of 15 residues. Germline CDR1 reads DFQATT; CDR2 reads SNEGSKA (reference sequence). Trimming left V 0 bases short and J 4 bases short, with 15 bases between. The CDR3 spells CSARDFGGLGTEAFF. CDR3 bases: TGCAGTGCTAGAGATTTCGGGGGCCTAGGCACTGAAGCTTTCTTT.

The chain uses TRBV7-8 and TRBJ2-5; TRBD2 might be the D (5 bases). This CDR3 has 16 residues. Germline CDR1 and CDR2: SGHVS and FQNEAQ. V was trimmed by 5 bases and J by 4 bases, leaving 20 bases between them. The CDR3: CASSREGTGWIETQYF. The CDR3 coding sequence is TGTGCCAGCAGCCGCGAGGGCACTGGATGGATAGAGACCCAGTACTTC. Full variable domain (rest looked up from reference TRBV7-8 and TRBJ2-5): GAGVSQSPRYKVAKRGQDVALRCDPISGHVSLFWYQQALGQGPEFLTYFQNEAQLDKSGLPSDRFFAERPEGSVSTLKIQRTQQEDSAVYLCASSREGTGWIETQYFGPGTRLLVL.

This clonotype was seen many times. This rearrangement joins TRBV12-3 or TRBV12-4 to TRBJ1-1; D gene uncertain. V was pared by 7 bases and J by 0 bases, with 18 bases between. The CDR3 has 16 residues. The CDR3 sequence is CASKSRRVSMNTEAFF. CDR3 bases: TGTGCCAGCAAATCCCGAAGGGTTTCAATGAACACTGAAGCTTTCTTT.

This clonotype was recorded at least ten times. The CDR3 reads CSAPRNTEAFF. CDR3 nucleotide sequence: TGCAGTGCTCCGAGGAACACTGAAGCTTTCTTT. V and J are TRBV20-1 and TRBJ1-1; the D is unclear. Germline CDR1 reads DFQATT; CDR2 reads SNEGSKA (reference sequence). Trimming removed 5 bases from V and 1 base from J, with 5 bases in between. The CDR3 covers 11 residues.

This clonotype was seen only a few times. The chain is built from TRBV10-3 and TRBJ2-2; TRBD1 matches 7 bases. CDR1 is ENHRY, CDR2 SYGVKD, per germline. V shed 0 bases and J 0 bases; nucleotides not matched to a gene: 4. CDR3 size: 17 residues. Written as DNA, the CDR3 is TGTGCCATCAGTGAGTCACCGGGACAGTCGAACACCGGGGAGCTGTTTTTT. Protein: CAISESPGQSNTGELFF.

The chain recombines TRBV7-6 with TRBJ1-2, with 9 bases aligning to TRBD1. Germline values: CDR1 SGHVS, CDR2 FNYEAQ. V was pared by 6 bases and J by 4 bases, with 9 bases of the junction left unmatched. This CDR3 is built from 15 residues. The CDR3 bases are TGTGCCAGCAGGTCGGGGACAGGGTCGGGCTATGGCTACACCTTC. Protein sequence: CASRSGTGSGYGYTF.